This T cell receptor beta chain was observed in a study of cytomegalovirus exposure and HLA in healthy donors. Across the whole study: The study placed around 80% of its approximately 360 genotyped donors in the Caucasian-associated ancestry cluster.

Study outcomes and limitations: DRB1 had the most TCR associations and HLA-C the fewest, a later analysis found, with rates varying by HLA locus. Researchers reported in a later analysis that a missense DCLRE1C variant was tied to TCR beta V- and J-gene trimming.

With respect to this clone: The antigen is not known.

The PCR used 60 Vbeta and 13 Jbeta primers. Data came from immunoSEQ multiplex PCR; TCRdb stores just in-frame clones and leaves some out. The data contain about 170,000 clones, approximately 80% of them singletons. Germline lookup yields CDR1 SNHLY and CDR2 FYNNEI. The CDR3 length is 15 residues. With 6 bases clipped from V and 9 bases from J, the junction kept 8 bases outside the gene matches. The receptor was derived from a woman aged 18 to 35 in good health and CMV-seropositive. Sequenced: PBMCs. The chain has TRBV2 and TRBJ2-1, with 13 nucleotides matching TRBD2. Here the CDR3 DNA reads TGTGCCAGCAGAAGGACTAGCGGGGGTTCTACTGAGCAGTTCTTC. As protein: CASRRTSGGSTEQFF.